This TCR beta chain was captured in a study of T cells in localized non-small cell lung cancer. V gave up 9 bases and J gave up 2 bases, with 10 bases separating them. This CDR3 comprises 12 residues. Per the germline V gene, CDR1 is SNHLY and CDR2 is FYNNEI. This clone was detected a few times. Sequenced by immunoSEQ multiplex PCR; TCRdb stores in-frame clones only, minus some. Of 90,000 to 95,000 clones listed, 87% are singletons. The chain carries TRBV2 and TRBJ1-1; maybe TRBD1 (5 bases). This sample comprised peripheral blood, obtained before any cancer treatment. The TCR sequence derives from a man aged 40 to 70 with stage I squamous cell lung carcinoma. Here the CDR3 reads CASRRDNTEAFF. In DNA form, the CDR3 reads TGTGCCAGTCGCAGGGACAACACTGAAGCTTTCTTT. The variable domain in full, completed from reference TRBV2 and TRBJ1-1, reads EPEVTQTPSHQVTQMGQEVILRCVPISNHLYFYWYRQILGQKVEFLVSFYNNEISEKSEIFDDQFSVERPDGSNFTLKIRSTKLEDSAMYFCASRRDNTEAFFGQGTRLTVV.